Below are 20 T cell receptor beta chains sequenced from a single sample in a study of shared clonotypes between healthy human individuals. The table came from immunoSEQ multiplex PCR; TCRdb's copy has only in-frame clones and leaves some out. The table includes more than 1.2 million clones, 98% detected once. The sample taken for sequencing was naive CD4+ T cells sorted from blood. The subset: CD45RA+ positively selected. These receptors were taken from a man between 25 and 39 years old in good health.

The chain combines TRBV5-1 with TRBJ2-7; 9 nucleotides align to TRBD2. J gave up 0 bases and V 0 bases, and 19 bases lay outside the gene matches. Germline CDR1 SGHRS, CDR2 YFSETQ. CDR3 length: 21 amino acids. Here the CDR3 reads CASSLEARESSGKSISYEQYF. The CDR3 DNA is TGCGCCAGCAGCTTGGAGGCTAGGGAGTCTAGCGGGAAGAGTATCTCCTACGAGCAGTACTTC.

This chain uses TRBV5-5 with TRBJ2-1; possibly TRBD2 for D (6 bases). Trimming took 0 bases from V and 3 from J, leaving 10 bases between them. The CDR3 runs 15 residues. Germline V lookup: CDR1 SGHKS, CDR2 YYEKEE (reference sequence). CDR3 sequence reads: CASSLEASDYNEQFF. CDR3 sequence (DNA): TGTGCCAGCAGCTTGGAGGCTAGCGACTACAATGAGCAGTTCTTC.

This chain uses TRBV7-3 with TRBJ2-3; 7 bases map to TRBD2. The CDR3 sequence is 15 residues long. Germline V lookup: CDR1 SGHTA, CDR2 FQGTGA. Unmatched junction bases numbered 7, after V lost 4 bases and J lost 3 bases. CDR3 DNA: TGTGCCAGCAGCTATCGACTAGCTTTGACAGATACGCAGTATTTT. It specifies CASSYRLALTDTQYF.

This sequence joins TRBV6-5 and TRBJ2-2; D not resolved. Trimming removed 8 bases at V and 3 bases at J, with 7 bases between. Germline V CDR1 and CDR2: MNHEY, SVGAGI. The CDR3 sequence is 12 residues long. Written as DNA, the CDR3 is TGTGCCAGCGGCCGGGACACCGGGGAGCTGTTTTTT. Its translation is CASGRDTGELFF.

V is TRBV4-3 and J is TRBJ2-1, with 11 positions matching TRBD2. In germline, CDR1 is LGHNA, CDR2 YSLEER. V shed 0 bases, J shed 3 bases, and the junction held 4 bases outside the gene matches. CDR3 size: 17 residues. The CDR3 region has the DNA TGCGCCAGCAGCCAAGAGCCCCTAGCGGGAGGCTACAATGAGCAGTTCTTC. This translates into CASSQEPLAGGYNEQFF.

The chain joins TRBV5-1 to TRBJ2-7, with 9 bases lining up with TRBD1. After removal of 1 base from V and 1 base from J, the junction contained 9 bases not matched to a gene. The germline V gene encodes CDR1 SGHRS and CDR2 YFSETQ. The length of the CDR3 is 17 residues. The CDR3 region has the DNA TGCGCCAGCAGCTTGTGGGCCGGGACAGGGATTTCCTACGAGCAGTACTTC. This sequence encodes CASSLWAGTGISYEQYF.

The J gene is TRBJ2-7, the V gene TRBV7-9; D ambiguous. Germline V lookup: CDR1 SEHNR, CDR2 FQNEAQ (reference sequence). The V end lost 6 bases, the J end lost 1 base, and 13 bases lay between the germline ends. The CDR3 extends over 14 amino acids. CDR3 DNA: TGTGCCAGCAGGGCTAGGGAAAGTTCCTACGAGCAGTACTTC. Translated, it gives CASRARESSYEQYF.

The chain employs TRBV11-3 and TRBJ2-2; tentative D call: TRBD2 (6 bases). Germline CDR1 reads SGHNT; CDR2 reads YENEEA. Trimming took off 1 base at V and 2 bases at J, with 8 bases between the two ends. The CDR3 consists of 15 residues. CDR3 sequence reads: CASSLGGLNTGELFF. In nucleotides, the CDR3 is TGTGCCAGCAGCTTAGGGGGACTCAACACCGGGGAGCTGTTTTTT.

This chain joins TRBV7-9 and TRBJ2-1; TRBD1 is a possible D gene (5 bases). Trimming shortened V by 9 bases and J by 0 bases, and 15 bases separated the two germline ends. The V gene's germline CDR1 is SEHNR and CDR2 FQNEAQ (reference sequence). This CDR3 is 15 amino acids long. CDR3 sequence (DNA): TGTGCCAGTCTCTCAGCAGGGTACTCCTACAATGAGCAGTTCTTC. It translates to CASLSAGYSYNEQFF.

This sequence joins TRBV19 and TRBJ1-5; TRBD1 might be the D (5 bases). CDR3 size: 18 residues. Per the germline V gene, CDR1 is LNHDA and CDR2 is SQIVND (reference sequence). Trimming removed 5 bases at V and 6 bases at J, with 26 bases between. The chain's CDR3 is CASSSPGRGKPRGQPQHF. The CDR3 coding sequence is TGTGCCAGTAGTTCCCCCGGACGGGGGAAGCCGAGGGGTCAGCCCCAGCATTTT.

This chain uses TRBV30 with TRBJ2-6; D not resolved. CDR1 GTSNPN and CDR2 SVGIG come from the germline V gene (reference sequence). Trimming removed 2 bases at V and 9 bases at J, with 8 bases between. The CDR3 has 12 residues. CDR3 loop: CAWSHGVNVLTF. The DNA of the CDR3 is TGTGCCTGGAGTCATGGCGTCAACGTCCTGACTTTC.

The CDR3 reads CASSESLGEAAQYF. The CDR3 DNA is TGTGCCAGCAGTGAATCCCTCGGAGAGGCCGCTCAGTACTTC. The chain carries TRBV25-1 and TRBJ2-7; D is undetermined. The V gene's germline CDR1 is MGHDK and CDR2 SYGVNS. The CDR3 has 14 residues. The V end lost 1 base, the J end lost 10 bases, and 17 bases lay between the germline ends.

This chain links TRBV9 with TRBJ1-3; 7 nucleotides agree with TRBD1. V gave up 7 bases and J gave up 1 base; unmatched junction bases: 11. Germline values: CDR1 SGDLS, CDR2 YYNGEE. This CDR3 comprises 16 residues. As DNA, the CDR3 is TGTGCCAGCGGCCGGGACAGAGGACGATCTGGAAACACCATATATTTT. It translates to CASGRDRGRSGNTIYF. Full variable domain (remainder filled in from reference TRBV9 and TRBJ1-3): DSGVTQTPKHLITATGQRVTLRCSPRSGDLSVYWYQQSLDQGLQFLIQYYNGEERAKGNILERFSAQQFPDLHSELNLSSLELGDSALYFCASGRDRGRSGNTIYFGEGSWLTVV.

This chain links TRBV15 with TRBJ2-1; 7 bases align to TRBD2. V lost 0 bases to trimming and J lost 6 bases; unmatched junction nucleotides: 8. This CDR3 spans 16 amino acids. CDR1 LNHNV and CDR2 YYDKDF come from the germline V gene (reference sequence). In DNA, the CDR3 is TGTGCCACCAGCAGAGATAGGACTAGAGGCTTCAATGAGCAGTTCTTC. Translating gives CATSRDRTRGFNEQFF.

CDR3 residues: CASSRMSNTEAFF. The CDR3 DNA reads TGTGCCAGCAGCCGAATGTCGAACACTGAAGCTTTCTTT. J is TRBJ1-1 and V is TRBV11-3; D gene uncertain. V lost 5 bases and J lost 1, with 8 bases in between. Germline V gives CDR1 SGHNT, CDR2 YENEEA. There are 13 residues in the CDR3.

The rearrangement uses TRBV27 and TRBJ2-3; TRBD1 or TRBD2 may be the D gene (5 bases each). CDR1 is MNHEY and CDR2 is SMNVEV in the germline V gene (reference sequence). CDR3 length: 14 amino acids. V lost 1 base and J lost 6, with 11 bases in between. CDR3 sequence (DNA): TGTGCCAGCAGTTTATTGAGGGGTGGGGATACGCAGTATTTT. This codes for CASSLLRGGDTQYF.

This rearrangement joins TRBV7-2 to TRBJ2-4, with TRBD1 identical over 10 bases. This CDR3 comprises 16 residues. Per germline, CDR1 SGHTA and CDR2 FQGNSA. V trimming: 5 bases; J trimming: 6 bases; junction bases outside the gene matches: 10. The CDR3 DNA reads TGTGCCAGCAGCACCAGGTGGGACAGGGGATCAAACATTCAGTACTTC. As protein: CASSTRWDRGSNIQYF. Full variable domain (remainder filled in from reference TRBV7-2 and TRBJ2-4): GAGVSQSPSNKVTEKGKDVELRCDPISGHTALYWYRQSLGQGLEFLIYFQGNSAPDKSGLPSDRFSAERTGGSVSTLTIQRTQQEDSAVYLCASSTRWDRGSNIQYFGAGTRLSVL.

The chain recombines TRBV6-8 with TRBJ2-7; D gene ambiguous. Germline V CDR1 and CDR2: MNHGY, SAAAGT. This CDR3 is 15 amino acids long. Trimming pared 5 bases from V and 3 bases from J, leaving 17 bases between. The CDR3 nucleotides are TGTGCCAGCAGTGGGCCGTTCGGGTTCGACTACGAGCAGTACTTC. This gives the protein CASSGPFGFDYEQYF.

The CDR3 region has the DNA TGTGCCAGCAGACCTAGCGGTACCTACGAGCAGTACTTC. This gives the protein CASRPSGTYEQYF. V and J are TRBV6-6 and TRBJ2-7, with 7 bases lining up with TRBD2. There are 13 residues in the CDR3. The germline V gene has CDR1 MNHNY and CDR2 SVGAGI (reference sequence). V trimming: 6 bases; J trimming: 2 bases; junction bases outside the gene matches: 4.

This chain joins TRBV6-1 and TRBJ1-5; D gene ambiguous. V lost 8 bases and J 7 bases, leaving 18 bases between the germline ends. The CDR3 runs to 14 residues. Per germline, CDR1 MNHNS and CDR2 SASEGT. This chain's CDR3 is CASRRSAAGQPQHF. The CDR3 DNA sequence: TGTGCCAGCCGCCGTTCTGCTGCGGGGCAGCCCCAGCATTTT.